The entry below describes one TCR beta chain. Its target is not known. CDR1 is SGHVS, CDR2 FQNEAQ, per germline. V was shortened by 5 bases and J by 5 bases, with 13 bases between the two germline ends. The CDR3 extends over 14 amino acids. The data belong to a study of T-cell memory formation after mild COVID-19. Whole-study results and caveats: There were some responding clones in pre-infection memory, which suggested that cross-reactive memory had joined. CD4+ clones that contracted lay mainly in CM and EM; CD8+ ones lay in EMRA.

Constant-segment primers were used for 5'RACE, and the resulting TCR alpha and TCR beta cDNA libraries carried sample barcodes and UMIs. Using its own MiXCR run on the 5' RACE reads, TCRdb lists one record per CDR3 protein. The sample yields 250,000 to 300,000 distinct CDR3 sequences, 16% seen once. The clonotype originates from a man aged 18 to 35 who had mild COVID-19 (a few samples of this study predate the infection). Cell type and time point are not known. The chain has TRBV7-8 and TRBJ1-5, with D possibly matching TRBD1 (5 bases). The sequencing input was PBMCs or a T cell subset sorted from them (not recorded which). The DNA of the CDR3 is TGTGCCAGCAGCCTCCGGGACGGTTATCAGCCCCAGCATTTT. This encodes CASSLRDGYQPQHF.